This is a list of T cell receptor beta chains from one sample in a study of a mutant IDH1 vaccine in newly diagnosed glioma. This table comes from immunoSEQ multiplex PCR, and its TCRdb copy is limited to in-frame clones, with some not included. Here the sample spans 60,000 or so clones, 75% to 90% being singletons. These TCRs' antigens remain unknown. The source material was PBMCs, sampled from a glioma patient whose treatment included an IDH1 peptide vaccine. The receptors stem from a woman in her thirties or forties with glioma. Both conserved end residues are part of each CDR3. A D gene is named only where the DNA matches it firmly. Size is omitted from some rows. Given values are once, few, many or a class for expanded clones.

d_call,v_call,clone_size,j_call,cdr3_aa,cdr3_nt
TRBD1,TRBV29-1,-,TRBJ1-1,CSVEPGQATEAFF,TGCAGCGTTGAACCGGGACAGGCAACTGAAGCTTTCTTT
-,TRBV4-3,-,TRBJ2-6,CASSQEWARGSGANVLTF,TGCGCCAGCAGCCAAGAATGGGCCCGGGGCTCTGGGGCCAACGTCCTGACTTTC
-,TRBV29-1,-,TRBJ2-5,CSVVASRLETQYF,TGCAGCGTTGTTGCCTCGAGGTTGGAGACCCAGTACTTC
TRBD2,TRBV4-1,-,TRBJ2-1,CASSPSWTSGGYNEQFF,TGCGCCAGCAGCCCATCTTGGACTAGCGGGGGATACAATGAGCAGTTCTTC
-,TRBV30,-,TRBJ2-5,CAWKGYGETQYF,TGTGCCTGGAAGGGGTATGGAGAGACCCAGTACTTC
-,TRBV2,-,TRBJ2-5,CASSVRRTSVGETQYF,TGTGCCAGCAGTGTGCGTAGGACATCGGTGGGAGAGACCCAGTACTTC
-,TRBV20-1,once,TRBJ2-1,CSALRVSEQFF,TGCAGTGCCTTACGTGTCTCTGAGCAGTTCTTC
TRBD1,TRBV27,once,TRBJ2-7,CASRTIKTGGDYSEQYF,TGTGCCAGCAGGACTATAAAGACAGGGGGCGACTACTCCGAGCAGTACTTC
-,TRBV5-6,-,TRBJ1-4,CASSQVSANEKLFF,TGTGCCAGCAGCCAGGTATCAGCTAATGAAAAACTGTTTTTT
-,TRBV5-6,-,TRBJ2-5,CASSPLTGRETQYF,TGTGCCAGCAGCCCATTGACAGGGAGGGAGACCCAGTACTTC
-,TRBV4-3,-,TRBJ2-7,CASSQEAGGGYYEQYF,TGCGCCAGCAGCCAAGAAGCGGGCGGAGGCTACTACGAGCAGTACTTC
-,TRBV6-4,few,TRBJ1-1,CASSVNRLTEAFF,TGTGCCAGCAGTGTAAACAGGCTCACTGAAGCTTTCTTT
-,TRBV6-6,-,TRBJ1-5,CASTVLENSNQPQHF,TGTGCCAGCACTGTCTTGGAGAATAGCAATCAGCCCCAGCATTTT
-,TRBV28,few,TRBJ2-7,CASSLSSPYEQYF,TGTGCCAGCAGTTTATCTTCCCCCTACGAGCAGTACTTC
-,TRBV10-3,-,TRBJ1-5,CAISESRQPQHF,TGTGCCATCAGTGAGTCAAGGCAGCCCCAGCATTTT
-,TRBV5-1,-,TRBJ1-2,CASSPQEGYGYTF,TGCGCCAGCAGCCCCCAGGAGGGCTATGGCTACACCTTC